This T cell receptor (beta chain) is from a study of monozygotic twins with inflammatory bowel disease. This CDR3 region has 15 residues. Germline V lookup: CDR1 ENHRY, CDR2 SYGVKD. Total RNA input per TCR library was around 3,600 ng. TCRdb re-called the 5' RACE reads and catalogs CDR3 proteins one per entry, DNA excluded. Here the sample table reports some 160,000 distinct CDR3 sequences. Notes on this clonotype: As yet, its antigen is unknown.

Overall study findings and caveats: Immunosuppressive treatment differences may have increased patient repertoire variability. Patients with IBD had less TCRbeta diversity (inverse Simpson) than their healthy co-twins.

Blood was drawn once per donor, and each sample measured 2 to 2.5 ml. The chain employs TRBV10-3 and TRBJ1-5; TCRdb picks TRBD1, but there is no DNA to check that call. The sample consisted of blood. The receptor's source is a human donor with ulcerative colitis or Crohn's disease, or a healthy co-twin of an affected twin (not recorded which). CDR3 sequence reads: CAISDRDRGNQPQHF.